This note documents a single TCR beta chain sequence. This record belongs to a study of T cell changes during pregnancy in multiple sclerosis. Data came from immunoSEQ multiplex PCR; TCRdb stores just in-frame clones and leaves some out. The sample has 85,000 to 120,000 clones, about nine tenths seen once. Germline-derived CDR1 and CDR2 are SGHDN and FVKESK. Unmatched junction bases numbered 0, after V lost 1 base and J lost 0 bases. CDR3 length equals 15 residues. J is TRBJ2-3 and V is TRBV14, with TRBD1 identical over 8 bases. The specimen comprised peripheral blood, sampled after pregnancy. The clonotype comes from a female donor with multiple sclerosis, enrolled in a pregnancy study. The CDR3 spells CASSQGTGSTDTQYF. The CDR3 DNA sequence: TGTGCCAGCAGCCAAGGGACAGGGAGCACAGATACGCAGTATTTT.